What follows are 30 T cell receptor beta chains derived from one specimen sequenced in a study of tumor-infiltrating lymphocytes in localized non-small cell lung cancer. Repertoires were generated with immunoSEQ multiplex PCR, while TCRdb's copy carries only in-frame clones and drops some. The sample includes about 14,000 clones, 68% of them seen just once. The sample was uninvolved lung tissue not adjacent to the tumor. The receptors stem from a human donor with non-small cell lung cancer.

This clone has only one observation. The chain carries TRBV9 and TRBJ1-3; possible D gene TRBD1, 5 bases. Germline CDR1 SGDLS, CDR2 YYNGEE. V was clipped by 4 bases and J by 0 bases, with 11 bases between them. This CDR3 has 15 residues. The CDR3, as DNA: TGTGCCAGCAGCAGCAGGGCAGACTCTGGAAACACCATATATTTT. Encoded protein: CASSSRADSGNTIYF.

V and J are TRBV5-1 and TRBJ2-1; 8 nucleotides align to TRBD2. There are 14 residues in the CDR3. Per the germline V gene, CDR1 is SGHRS and CDR2 is YFSETQ. The trim removed 0 bases at V and 8 bases at J, leaving 4 bases unmatched. CDR3 sequence: CASSLEGAGDEQFF. In DNA form, the CDR3 reads TGCGCCAGCAGCTTGGAGGGAGCGGGGGATGAGCAGTTCTTC.

This clone was found a few times. The genes are TRBV9 and TRBJ2-5, with D maybe TRBD2 (6 bases). V was pared by 5 bases and J by 0 bases, with 17 bases between. Germline lookup yields CDR1 SGDLS and CDR2 YYNGEE. CDR3 size: 16 residues. This chain's CDR3 is CASSRGGTLYQETQYF. Written as DNA, the CDR3 is TGTGCCAGCAGTCGGGGCGGGACTCTGTACCAAGAGACCCAGTACTTC.

The V gene is TRBV19, the J gene TRBJ2-5; no firm D call. Germline V lookup: CDR1 LNHDA, CDR2 SQIVND (reference sequence). V was clipped by 8 bases and J by 7 bases, with 14 bases between them. The CDR3 is 12 residues long. The DNA of the CDR3 is TGTGCCAGTGGCCCGGCGACGCGGACCCAGTACTTC. Its translation: CASGPATRTQYF. Full variable domain (outside the CDR3, taken from reference TRBV19 and TRBJ2-5): DGGITQSPKYLFRKEGQNVTLSCEQNLNHDAMYWYRQDPGQGLRLIYYSQIVNDFQKGDIAEGYSVSREKKESFPLTVTSAQKNPTAFYLCASGPATRTQYFGPGTRLLVL.

This chain joins TRBV4-1 and TRBJ1-2; 8 nucleotides line up with TRBD1. V was clipped by 2 bases and J by 5 bases; unmatched bases: 7. The CDR3 length is 15 residues. CDR1 MGHRA and CDR2 YSYEKL come from the germline V gene. CDR3 protein: CASSQPRQGPYGYTF. Here the CDR3 DNA reads TGCGCCAGCAGCCAACCACGACAGGGGCCGTATGGCTACACCTTC.

V gene TRBV5-1 combines with J gene TRBJ2-7, with TRBD1 matching 7 bases. The CDR3 has 10 amino acids. CDR1 is SGHRS and CDR2 is YFSETQ in the germline V gene. Written as DNA, the CDR3 is TGCAACAGGGGAACCTACGAGCAGTACGTC. Residues: CNRGTYEQYV.

V is TRBV7-2 and J is TRBJ2-3; no clear D. Germline V CDR1 and CDR2: SGHTA, FQGNSA. V was shortened by 0 bases and J by 6 bases, with 10 bases between the two germline ends. CDR3 length equals 14 residues. The CDR3 DNA reads as TGTGCCAGCAGCTTAGCGCTTGGTACCGATACGCAGTATTTT. Translated, it gives CASSLALGTDTQYF.

Points on this clone: This CDR3 is also generated by other DNA sequences in the sample. The chain recombines TRBV7-2 with TRBJ2-5, with unresolved D. V lost 2 bases to trimming and J lost 5 bases, with 9 bases between them. CDR3 size: 13 residues. CDR1 is SGHTA and CDR2 is FQGNSA in the germline V gene. CDR3 sequence (DNA): TGTGCCAGCAGCTTAAGCCTAGGGGAGACCCAGTACTTC. The encoded protein is CASSLSLGETQYF.

The J gene is TRBJ1-2, the V gene TRBV5-1; tentative D call: TRBD1 (5 bases). Germline CDR1 is SGHRS and CDR2 is YFSETQ. Deletions cut 3 bases from V and 3 bases from J, with 15 bases between. There are 15 residues in the CDR3. The DNA of the CDR3 is TGCGCCAGCAGCTCCCTTAAGGGGTTGGACTATGGCTACACCTTC. It encodes CASSSLKGLDYGYTF. Combining the CDR3 with reference TRBV5-1 and TRBJ1-2 gives the whole variable domain KAGVTQTPRYLIKTRGQQVTLSCSPISGHRSVSWYQQTPGQGLQFLFEYFSETQRNKGNFPGRFSGRQFSNSRSEMNVSTLELGDSALYLCASSSLKGLDYGYTFGSGTRLTVV.

The chain has TRBV10-3 and TRBJ1-2; D is unresolved. The CDR3 covers 13 residues. Per the germline V gene, CDR1 is ENHRY and CDR2 is SYGVKD. V lost 11 bases and J 2 bases, leaving 15 bases between the germline ends. The DNA for the CDR3 is TGTGCCTACCAGGACGGAGGGAACTATGGCTACACCTTC. This encodes CAYQDGGNYGYTF.

This clone is classed as medium-sized. J is TRBJ2-3 and V is TRBV2; D uncertain. From germline, CDR1 is SNHLY and CDR2 FYNNEI. V gave up 5 bases and J gave up 3 bases, with 15 bases separating them. The length of the CDR3 is 15 residues. The CDR3 region is CASSRKGRITDTQYF. The CDR3 bases are TGTGCCAGCAGTAGAAAGGGTAGAATAACAGATACGCAGTATTTT.

This clone has just one count. This chain uses TRBV30 with TRBJ1-1; 7 bases map to TRBD1. CDR1 is GTSNPN, CDR2 SVGIG, per germline (reference sequence). J was trimmed by 1 base and V by 5 bases; bases with no gene match: 7. This CDR3 contains 14 residues. In DNA form, the CDR3 reads TGTGCCTGGGTTATACAGGGGTCGAACACTGAAGCTTTCTTT. This codes for CAWVIQGSNTEAFF.

V is TRBV5-1 and J is TRBJ1-2; TRBD1 agrees at 7 bases. This CDR3 comprises 13 residues. Germline lookup yields CDR1 SGHRS and CDR2 YFSETQ. The J segment lost 2 bases and the V segment lost 4 bases, leaving 2 bases of the junction unmatched. CDR3 loop: CASSVQGNYGYTF. Here the CDR3 DNA reads TGCGCCAGCAGCGTACAGGGGAACTATGGCTACACCTTC.

The chain has TRBV5-1 and TRBJ2-7; 9 positions agree with TRBD2. After removal of 2 bases from V and 2 bases from J, the junction contained 5 bases not matched to a gene. Germline CDR1 SGHRS, CDR2 YFSETQ. CDR3 length equals 15 residues. CDR3 DNA: TGCGCCAGCAGCTTAGGGACTAGCATAACCTACGAGCAGTACTTC. Protein product: CASSLGTSITYEQYF.

This chain links TRBV7-9 with TRBJ2-7, with TRBD2 matching over 7 bases. Looked up from germline, CDR1 is SEHNR and CDR2 is FQNEAQ (reference sequence). V lost 4 bases to trimming and J lost 1 base; unmatched junction nucleotides: 4. The CDR3 runs 14 residues. DNA of the CDR3: TGTGCCAGCAGCTCGGGCGGGGGATCCTACGAGCAGTACTTC. This encodes CASSSGGGSYEQYF. Using reference TRBV7-9 and TRBJ2-7 for the parts outside the CDR3, the full variable domain is DTGVSQNPRHKITKRGQNVTFRCDPISEHNRLYWYRQTLGQGPEFLTYFQNEAQLEKSRLLSDRFSAERPKGSFSTLEIQRTEQGDSAMYLCASSSGGGSYEQYFGPGTRLTVT.

V is TRBV9 and J is TRBJ2-3; 14 bases fit TRBD2. V lost 3 bases to trimming and J lost 4 bases; unmatched junction nucleotides: 4. CDR1 is SGDLS and CDR2 is YYNGEE in the germline V gene. This CDR3 is built from 16 residues. The CDR3 bases are TGTGCCAGCAGCGGACTAGCGGGAGGGCTCGCAGATACGCAGTATTTT. Amino acid sequence: CASSGLAGGLADTQYF.

The genes are TRBV7-2 and TRBJ1-1, with 9 bases identical to TRBD1. Germline CDR1 reads SGHTA; CDR2 reads FQGNSA. The CDR3 has 16 residues. V gave up 5 bases and J gave up 5 bases; unmatched junction bases: 12. This CDR3 reads CASSLQGARASTEAFF. Written as DNA, the CDR3 is TGTGCCAGCAGCCTACAGGGGGCTCGGGCGAGTACTGAAGCTTTCTTT.

The V gene is TRBV4-3, the J gene TRBJ2-2; TRBD2 might be the D (7 bases). The CDR3 runs to 15 residues. V shed 1 base and J shed 6 bases, with 12 bases lying between them. Looked up from germline, CDR1 is LGHNA and CDR2 is YSLEER. CDR3 residues: CASSQGLGGAGELFF. In nucleotides, the CDR3 is TGCGCCAGCAGCCAAGGGTTAGGGGGGGCCGGGGAGCTGTTTTTT.

This chain connects TRBV5-3 to TRBJ2-2; TRBD2 matches 8 bases. TRBV5-3 is labeled an ORF, and its function is uncertain. V shed 9 bases, J shed 5 bases, and the junction held 15 bases outside the gene matches. The CDR3 is 16 residues long. The CDR3 loop is CAISPRAGVYTGELFF. The CDR3 DNA is TGTGCCATCTCACCCCGAGCGGGGGTCTATACCGGGGAGCTGTTTTTT.

This chain connects TRBV27 to TRBJ1-2; TRBD1 agrees at 9 bases. CDR1 is MNHEY and CDR2 is SMNVEV in the germline V gene (reference sequence). V was clipped by 4 bases and J by 5 bases; unmatched bases: 2. This CDR3 has 13 residues. The CDR3 sequence is CASSSGQGYGYTF. CDR3 bases: TGTGCCAGCAGTTCGGGACAGGGTTATGGCTACACCTTC.

The rearrangement joins TRBV28 to TRBJ1-2; 7 nucleotides agree with TRBD1. V shed 4 bases, J shed 6 bases, and the junction held 11 bases outside the gene matches. Germline V gives CDR1 MDHEN, CDR2 SYDVKM. The CDR3 totals 15 residues. CDR3 sequence: CASSSSKAGGNGYTF. The CDR3 nucleotides read TGTGCCAGCAGTTCAAGCAAAGCAGGGGGAAATGGCTACACCTTC.

This clone was detected only a few times. This chain links TRBV7-9 with TRBJ1-2; a weak D match, TRBD1 (6 bases). The V end was cut by 1 base, the J end by 3 bases, with 12 bases between. The CDR3 is 15 amino acids. CDR1 is SEHNR, CDR2 FQNEAQ, per germline (reference sequence). DNA of the CDR3: TGTGCCAGCAGCTTAGAAACAGGGAGGTACTATGGCTACACCTTC. Translation: CASSLETGRYYGYTF.

This chain joins TRBV6-5 and TRBJ2-1; D is unclear. The V end was cut by 5 bases, the J end by 6 bases, with 8 bases between. The length of the CDR3 is 12 residues. Germline V gives CDR1 MNHEY, CDR2 SVGAGI. This CDR3 is CASSNSGNEQFF. The CDR3 DNA reads as TGTGCCAGCAGTAATTCAGGCAATGAGCAGTTCTTC.

The chain uses TRBV5-4 and TRBJ2-5; TRBD2 matches at 7 bases. J lost 7 bases, V lost 1 base, and 10 bases had no gene match. Per the germline V gene, CDR1 is SGHNT and CDR2 is YYREEE (reference sequence). CDR3 length: 15 residues. The chain's CDR3 is CASSLLLADGATQYF. The CDR3 DNA reads TGTGCCAGCAGCTTGCTCCTAGCGGATGGGGCGACCCAGTACTTC.

The DNA for the CDR3 is TGTGCCAGCAGTGACAGGTTAAACGGGCCCCAGCATTTT. It yields the protein CASSDRLNGPQHF. This chain uses TRBV27 with TRBJ1-5; a possible D gene is TRBD1 (6 bases). V dropped 5 bases and J dropped 9 bases, with 14 bases sitting between them. Looked up from germline, CDR1 is MNHEY and CDR2 is SMNVEV (reference sequence). CDR3 size: 13 residues.

By sample fraction, this clone is medium-sized (0.01 to 0.1%). J is TRBJ2-5 and V is TRBV13; D not resolved. The ends were cut back, 4 bases at V and 5 bases at J, with 11 bases in the middle. The CDR3 contains 13 residues. Per the germline V gene, CDR1 is PRHDT and CDR2 is FYEKMQ (reference sequence). Here the CDR3 DNA reads TGTGCCAGCAGCTCGAACCCCTGGGAGACCCAGTACTTC. This encodes CASSSNPWETQYF.

This clone was counted only a few times. The CDR3 sequence: CASSPQHNEKLFF. For the CDR3, the DNA is TGTGCCAGCTCACCACAGCATAATGAAAAACTGTTTTTT. The V gene is TRBV18, the J gene TRBJ1-4; no definite D call. The germline CDR1 and CDR2 sequences are KGHSH and LQKENI. The CDR3 totals 13 residues. V was cut by 1 base and J by 4 bases, with 4 bases left in between.

This clone was seen a few times. V gene TRBV29-1 combines with J gene TRBJ2-3; 8 bases are a match to TRBD2. J gave up 1 base and V 6 bases, and 6 bases lay outside the gene matches. The germline V gene encodes CDR1 SQVTM and CDR2 ANQGSEA. CDR3 length: 14 amino acids. CDR3 coding DNA: TGCAGCGTCGAGCGGGGGACTGGCACAGATACGCAGTATTTT. Amino acids: CSVERGTGTDTQYF.

This clone occurred once. The chain combines TRBV19 with TRBJ1-3; no definite D call. The V end lost 5 bases, the J end lost 0 bases, and 11 bases lay between the germline ends. The V gene's germline CDR1 is LNHDA and CDR2 SQIVND (reference sequence). The CDR3 has 15 residues. The DNA for the CDR3 is TGTGCCAGTAGTCCGAGAGACATCTCTGGAAACACCATATATTTT. Translating gives CASSPRDISGNTIYF.

This clone was observed a single time. V and J are TRBV5-5 and TRBJ2-3; 10 bases agree with TRBD2. With V trimmed by 4 bases and J by 1 base, 15 bases remained unmatched. Germline V CDR1 and CDR2: SGHKS, YYEKEE (reference sequence). CDR3 length: 19 amino acids. This CDR3 is CASSPRYGSGGLGTDTQYF. The CDR3 nucleotides are TGTGCCAGCAGCCCCCGTTATGGTAGCGGGGGGCTTGGCACAGATACGCAGTATTTT.